This TCR beta chain comes out of a study of T cell repertoires in cytomegalovirus infection. The overall study: Public TCR beta signatures provided an indication of both CMV infection and a matching HLA type. General observations from the study: Pooled public TCR beta family frequency picked out CMV carriers with the relevant HLA. In two of eight donors, the top clonotype was HLA-C-restricted CMV-specific.

With 1 base removed from V and 2 bases from J, the gap between germline ends came to 10 bases. The CDR3 totals 15 residues. Looked up from germline, CDR1 is SGHTA and CDR2 is FQGTGA. Each CDR3 protein gets one entry after TCRdb re-called the reads with MiXCR. The sample carries about 140,000 distinct CDR3 sequences, about 6% recorded once. This clonotype appeared many times. The target antigen is unknown. Sequencing was carried out using PBMCs. The chain combines TRBV7-3 with TRBJ2-3; perhaps TRBD2 as D (5 bases). This sequence originates from a human donor in good health (CMV status not recorded). Some clones in this sample may be carry-over from other donors' samples. DNA of the CDR3: TGTGCCAGCAGCTTAATAAGCGGATCCACAGATACGCAGTATTTT. Translation: CASSLISGSTDTQYF.